This entry concerns a single TCR beta chain. The data belong to a study of regulatory T cells in long-lasting Graves disease. Arm-PCR of CDR3 regions and iRepertoire HTBI primers were used to build TCR beta libraries. TCRdb itself ran the multiplex PCR reads through MiXCR, one entry per CDR3 protein. In the table there are some 500,000 distinct CDR3 sequences, 15% to 20% of which are singletons. CDR3 size: 16 residues. CDR1 and CDR2 (germline): WNHNN, SYGVQD (reference sequence). With 11 bases removed from V and 1 base from J, the gap between germline ends came to 21 bases. Time point specified: newly diagnosed GD, antithyroid drugs for less than 3 months. Extracted RNA from PBMCs served as the source of the TCR library. The sample also formed part of further work on T cells in Graves' hyperthyroidism and ophthalmopathy. This second study notes: Patients were aged 18 to 65, had disease duration under 2 months, and had newly diagnosed hyperthyroidism. The TCR CDR3 was amplified in a first-round RT-PCR using the HTBI primer set. Ophthalmopathy was predicted by the model a median of approximately 6 months ahead of onset.

The clonotype originates from a woman aged 35-65 years with Graves disease. Sequencing was performed on peripheral blood mononuclear cells (PBMCs), taken at new diagnosis, from a patient treated with antithyroid drugs. V and J are TRBV10-1 and TRBJ2-4; D is unresolved. The CDR3 sequence: CAGYFFRHDAKNIQYF. The DNA of the CDR3 is TGCGCCGGCTACTTCTTCAGGCACGATGCCAAAAACATTCAGTACTTC.